A single sample gave rise to the 15 T cell receptor beta chains below, sequenced in a study of cytomegalovirus exposure and HLA in healthy donors (dated by TCRdb to between 2016 and 2019). Libraries were made using the immunoSEQ multiplex PCR assay. A mixture of 60 forward primers for TCR Vbeta segments and 13 reverse primers for TCR Jbeta segments was used in the multiplex PCR. This immuneACCESS table, as held by TCRdb, lists in-frame sequences with V and J called but not all clones. Of the missing ones, under half trace to an unresolved V gene in checked studies; the others have no known cause. The table held for this sample gives around 71,000 clones. The ten largest clones represent 1.5% to 2% of the sample. Sequenced input: PBMCs. These receptors all stem from a woman in her 30s in good health and CMV-seronegative.

The chain joins TRBV19 to TRBJ1-4, with D perhaps matching TRBD1 (6 bases). V lost 5 bases, J lost 4 bases, and 14 bases lay in between. The CDR3 contains 15 residues. Germline CDR1 LNHDA, CDR2 SQIVND (reference sequence). CDR3 protein: CASSLYREGNEKLFF. The CDR3 bases are TGTGCCAGTAGTTTATACAGGGAAGGTAATGAAAAACTGTTTTTT.

This sequence joins TRBV11-3 and TRBJ2-1; 9 positions match TRBD2. Germline V gives CDR1 SGHNT, CDR2 YENEEA. The V segment lost 3 bases and the J segment 6 bases; nucleotides outside the gene matches: 3. There are 14 residues in the CDR3. In DNA form, the CDR3 reads TGTGCCAGCAGCTTTGGGCGGGAGGGCAATGAGCAGTTCTTC. As protein: CASSFGREGNEQFF.

The chain combines TRBV18 with TRBJ1-1; perhaps TRBD1 as D (6 bases). Between the trimmed V and J ends, which lost 6 bases and 0 bases, there was a span of 11 bases. This CDR3 has 14 residues. Germline V lookup: CDR1 KGHSH, CDR2 LQKENI. CDR3 DNA: TGTGCCAGCTCCCTCGGACAGCTGAACACTGAAGCTTTCTTT. Encoded protein: CASSLGQLNTEAFF.

The V and J genes are TRBV7-9 and TRBJ2-6; possible D gene TRBD1, 6 bases. The germline CDR1 and CDR2 sequences are SEHNR and FQNEAQ (reference sequence). The CDR3 has 17 amino acids. The V and J ends lost 6 bases and 2 bases respectively, with 17 bases between them. The CDR3 DNA reads as TGTGCCAGCAGACCTCCCCCACAGGGAGCTGGGGCCAACGTCCTGACTTTC. Protein sequence: CASRPPPQGAGANVLTF.

As regards this clone: Germline is not matched at one junction end, which may reflect a read error. The chain joins TRBV6-5 to TRBJ2-1; 9 nucleotides line up with TRBD2. Germline V gene data show CDR1 as MNHEY and CDR2 as SVGAGI. This CDR3 comprises 12 residues. CDR3 in DNA: TGTGCCAGCAGATCAGGGGCGGGGGGGTACCTCTTC. It encodes CASRSGAGGYLF.

The chain recombines TRBV6-1 with TRBJ1-1, with D unclear. Trimming cost V 7 bases and J 2 bases, with 14 bases left between them. Germline V gives CDR1 MNHNS, CDR2 SASEGT. The length of the CDR3 is 14 residues. CDR3 region: CASIDTRYNTEAFF. The CDR3 coding sequence is TGTGCCAGCATTGATACACGATACAACACTGAAGCTTTCTTT.

The chain uses TRBV5-4 and TRBJ2-7, with D maybe TRBD1 (5 bases). CDR1 and CDR2 from the germline V gene are SGHNT and YYREEE (reference sequence). V gave up 4 bases and J gave up 2 bases, with 22 bases separating them. The CDR3 has 17 residues. The CDR3 DNA is TGTGCCAGCAGCCCCACGCGCCGGACAACCCTTCCCTACGAGCAGTACTTC. Translating gives CASSPTRRTTLPYEQYF.

This chain joins TRBV29-1 and TRBJ2-7, with 7 nucleotides matching TRBD1. The germline CDR1 and CDR2 sequences are SQVTM and ANQGSEA. V lost 6 bases to trimming and J lost 2 bases; unmatched junction nucleotides: 10. The CDR3 is made up of 14 amino acids. CDR3 nucleotides: TGCAGCGTGGGAAGAGGGGGCAGGACCTACGAGCAGTACTTC. Its protein product is CSVGRGGRTYEQYF.

The chain employs TRBV5-4 and TRBJ1-5; D is uncertain. V lost 2 bases and J 5 bases, leaving 8 bases between the germline ends. This CDR3 contains 13 residues. The germline V gene has CDR1 SGHNT and CDR2 YYREEE (reference sequence). The CDR3 sequence: CASSLNSDQPQHF. Here the CDR3 DNA reads TGTGCCAGCAGCTTAAACAGTGATCAGCCCCAGCATTTT.

The chain links TRBV19 to TRBJ1-1; D is perhaps TRBD1 (5 bases). Per germline, CDR1 LNHDA and CDR2 SQIVND (reference sequence). The CDR3 covers 14 residues. The V end was cut by 6 bases, the J end by 4 bases, with 15 bases between. This CDR3 is CASRSNQGITEAFF. CDR3 bases: TGTGCCAGTAGGAGTAACCAGGGTATCACTGAAGCTTTCTTT.

The chain joins TRBV28 to TRBJ2-7; 7 positions agree with TRBD2. Germline V gene lookup returns CDR1 MDHEN and CDR2 SYDVKM. The CDR3 runs to 12 residues. Trimming took 5 bases from V and 2 from J; bases not matched to a gene: 0. Here the CDR3 reads CASSTSAYEQYF. The CDR3 DNA reads TGTGCCAGCAGTACTAGCGCCTACGAGCAGTACTTC.

The V gene is TRBV20-1, the J gene TRBJ2-7, with TRBD2 identical over 8 bases. The CDR3 runs to 11 residues. V lost 5 bases to trimming and J lost 11 bases; unmatched junction nucleotides: 8. The germline gives CDR1 DFQATT, CDR2 SNEGSKA (reference sequence). CDR3 sequence: CSAGGTGGEYF. CDR3 DNA sequence: TGCAGTGCTGGGGGGACGGGAGGGGAGTACTTC.

The rearrangement joins TRBV19 to TRBJ1-5; D is possibly TRBD1 (6 bases). V lost 10 bases and J lost 4, with 17 bases in between. The CDR3 runs to 14 residues. Germline lookup yields CDR1 LNHDA and CDR2 SQIVND (reference sequence). DNA of the CDR3: TGTGCCACCTCAACACAGGGATGGAATCAGCCCCAGCATTTT. This sequence encodes CATSTQGWNQPQHF.

This chain links TRBV29-1 with TRBJ2-7; a weak D match, TRBD1 (6 bases). This CDR3 has 14 amino acids. Trimming removed 5 bases from V and 5 bases from J, with 19 bases in between. Germline loops: CDR1 SQVTM, CDR2 ANQGSEA. As DNA, the CDR3 is TGCAGCGTTAAACCTGACCGGGACACCCACGAGCAGTACTTC. It yields the protein CSVKPDRDTHEQYF.

The chain uses TRBV5-1 and TRBJ1-1; TRBD1 is a possible D gene (5 bases). This CDR3 region has 13 residues. Looked up from germline, CDR1 is SGHRS and CDR2 is YFSETQ. The V end was cut by 4 bases, the J end by 0 bases, with 7 bases between. The CDR3 is CASSLTVNTEAFF. The CDR3 DNA sequence: TGCGCCAGCAGCCTGACAGTGAACACTGAAGCTTTCTTT.